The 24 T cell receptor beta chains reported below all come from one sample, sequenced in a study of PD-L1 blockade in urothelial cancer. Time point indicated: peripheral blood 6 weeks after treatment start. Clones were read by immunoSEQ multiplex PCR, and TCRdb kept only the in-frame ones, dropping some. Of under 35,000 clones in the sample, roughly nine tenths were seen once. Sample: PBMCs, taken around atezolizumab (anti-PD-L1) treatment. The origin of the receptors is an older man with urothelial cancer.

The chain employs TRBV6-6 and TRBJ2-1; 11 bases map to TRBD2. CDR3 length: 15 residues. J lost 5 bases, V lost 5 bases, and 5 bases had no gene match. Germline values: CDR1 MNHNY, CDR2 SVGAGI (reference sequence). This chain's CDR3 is CASSPGLAENNEQFF. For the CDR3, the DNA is TGTGCCAGCAGTCCGGGACTAGCGGAGAACAATGAGCAGTTCTTC.

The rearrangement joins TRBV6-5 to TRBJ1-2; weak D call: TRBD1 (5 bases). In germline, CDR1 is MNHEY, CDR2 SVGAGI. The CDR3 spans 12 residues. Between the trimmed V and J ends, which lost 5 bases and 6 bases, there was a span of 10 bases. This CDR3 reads CASSAGTHGYTF. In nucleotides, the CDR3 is TGTGCCAGCAGTGCGGGGACGCATGGCTACACCTTC.

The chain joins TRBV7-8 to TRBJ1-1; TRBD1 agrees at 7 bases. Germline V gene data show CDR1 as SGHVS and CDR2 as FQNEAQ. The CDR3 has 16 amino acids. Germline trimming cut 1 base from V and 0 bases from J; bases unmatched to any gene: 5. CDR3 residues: CASSLEGAGMNTEAFF. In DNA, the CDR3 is TGTGCCAGCAGCTTAGAGGGGGCGGGAATGAACACTGAAGCTTTCTTT.

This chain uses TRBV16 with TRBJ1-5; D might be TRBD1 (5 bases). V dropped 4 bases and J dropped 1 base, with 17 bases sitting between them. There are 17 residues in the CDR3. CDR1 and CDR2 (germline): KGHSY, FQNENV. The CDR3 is CASSRQTTGGSNQPQHF. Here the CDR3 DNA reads TGTGCCAGCAGCCGACAAACCACAGGAGGGAGCAATCAGCCCCAGCATTTT.

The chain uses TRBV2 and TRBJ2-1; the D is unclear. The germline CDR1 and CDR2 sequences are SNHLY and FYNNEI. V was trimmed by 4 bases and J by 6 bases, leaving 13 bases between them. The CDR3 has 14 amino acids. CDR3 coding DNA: TGTGCCAGCAGTGCGAGGAACACCTTCAATGAGCAGTTCTTC. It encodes CASSARNTFNEQFF.

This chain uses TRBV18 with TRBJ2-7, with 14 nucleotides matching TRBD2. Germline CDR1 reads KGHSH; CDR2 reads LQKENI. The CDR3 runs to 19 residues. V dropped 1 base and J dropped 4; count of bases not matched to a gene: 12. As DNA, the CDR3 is TGTGCCAGCTCACCACTCCCAGGGACTAGCGGGAGTTCAAGGTACGAGCAGTACTTC. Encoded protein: CASSPLPGTSGSSRYEQYF.

In DNA form, the CDR3 reads TGTGCCAGCAGTGAGGGAGGGAACAGCAATCAGCCCCAGCATTTT. It specifies CASSEGGNSNQPQHF. The chain recombines TRBV2 with TRBJ1-5; D not certain. Germline loops: CDR1 SNHLY, CDR2 FYNNEI. This CDR3 contains 15 residues. Trimming left V 3 bases short and J 1 base short, with 10 bases between.

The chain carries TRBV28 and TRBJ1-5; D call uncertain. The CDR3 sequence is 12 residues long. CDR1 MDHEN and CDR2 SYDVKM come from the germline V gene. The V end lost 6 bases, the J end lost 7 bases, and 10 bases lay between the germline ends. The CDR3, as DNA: TGTGCCAGCAGCGAGAGGGCCCAGCCCCAGCATTTT. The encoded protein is CASSERAQPQHF. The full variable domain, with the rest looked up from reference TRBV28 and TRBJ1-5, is DVKVTQSSRYLVKRTGEKVFLECVQDMDHENMFWYRQDPGLGLRLIYFSYDVKMKEKGDIPEGYSVSREKKERFSLILESASTNQTSMYLCASSERAQPQHFGDGTRLSIL.

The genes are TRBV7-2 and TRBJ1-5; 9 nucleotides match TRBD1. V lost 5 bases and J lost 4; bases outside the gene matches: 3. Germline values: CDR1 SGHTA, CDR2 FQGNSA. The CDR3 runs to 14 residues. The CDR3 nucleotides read TGTGCCAGCAGCGCGACAGGGGGGAATCAGCCCCAGCATTTT. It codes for CASSATGGNQPQHF. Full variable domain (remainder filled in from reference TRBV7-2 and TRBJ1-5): GAGVSQSPSNKVTEKGKDVELRCDPISGHTALYWYRQSLGQGLEFLIYFQGNSAPDKSGLPSDRFSAERTGGSVSTLTIQRTQQEDSAVYLCASSATGGNQPQHFGDGTRLSIL.

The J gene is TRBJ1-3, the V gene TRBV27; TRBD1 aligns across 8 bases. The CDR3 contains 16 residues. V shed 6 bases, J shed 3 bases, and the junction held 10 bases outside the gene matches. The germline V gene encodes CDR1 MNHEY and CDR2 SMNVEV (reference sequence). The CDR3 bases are TGTGCCAGCAGCCCTCGGGACAGGAAGGTTGGAAACACCATATATTTT. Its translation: CASSPRDRKVGNTIYF.

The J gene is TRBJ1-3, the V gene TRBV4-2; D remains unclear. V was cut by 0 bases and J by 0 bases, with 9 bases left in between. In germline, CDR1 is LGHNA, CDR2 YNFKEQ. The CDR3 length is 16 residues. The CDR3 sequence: CASSQDPEGSGNTIYF. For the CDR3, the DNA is TGTGCCAGCAGCCAAGATCCTGAGGGCTCTGGAAACACCATATATTTT.

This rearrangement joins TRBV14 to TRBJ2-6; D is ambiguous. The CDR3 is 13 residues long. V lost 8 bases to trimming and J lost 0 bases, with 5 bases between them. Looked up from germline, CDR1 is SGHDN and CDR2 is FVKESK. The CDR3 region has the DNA TGTGCCAGCGAGCCCTCTGGGGCCAACGTCCTGACTTTC. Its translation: CASEPSGANVLTF.

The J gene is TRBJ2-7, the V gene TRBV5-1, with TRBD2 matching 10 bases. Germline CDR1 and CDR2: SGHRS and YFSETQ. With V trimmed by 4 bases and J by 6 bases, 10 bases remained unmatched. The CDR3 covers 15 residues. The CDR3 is CASSGELAGLGEQYF. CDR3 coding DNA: TGCGCCAGCAGCGGGGAACTAGCGGGATTGGGCGAGCAGTACTTC.

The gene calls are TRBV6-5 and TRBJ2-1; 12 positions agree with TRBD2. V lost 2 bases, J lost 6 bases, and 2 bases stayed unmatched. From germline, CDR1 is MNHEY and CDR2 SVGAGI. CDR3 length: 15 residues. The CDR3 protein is CASSYETSGSNEQFF. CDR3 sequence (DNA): TGTGCCAGCAGTTACGAGACTAGCGGGAGCAATGAGCAGTTCTTC.

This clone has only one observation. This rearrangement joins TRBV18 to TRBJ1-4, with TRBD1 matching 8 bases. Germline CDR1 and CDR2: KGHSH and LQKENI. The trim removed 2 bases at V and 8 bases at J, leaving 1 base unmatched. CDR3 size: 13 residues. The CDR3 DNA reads TGTGCCAGCTCACCAACAGGGGGAGAAAAACTGTTTTTT. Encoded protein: CASSPTGGEKLFF.

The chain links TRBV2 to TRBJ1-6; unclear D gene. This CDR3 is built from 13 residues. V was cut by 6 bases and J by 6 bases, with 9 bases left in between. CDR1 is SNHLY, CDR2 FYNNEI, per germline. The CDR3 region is CASRIQLNSPLHF. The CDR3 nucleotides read TGTGCCAGCAGGATCCAACTTAATTCACCCCTCCACTTT. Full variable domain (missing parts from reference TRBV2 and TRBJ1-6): EPEVTQTPSHQVTQMGQEVILRCVPISNHLYFYWYRQILGQKVEFLVSFYNNEISEKSEIFDDQFSVERPDGSNFTLKIRSTKLEDSAMYFCASRIQLNSPLHFGNGTRLTVT.

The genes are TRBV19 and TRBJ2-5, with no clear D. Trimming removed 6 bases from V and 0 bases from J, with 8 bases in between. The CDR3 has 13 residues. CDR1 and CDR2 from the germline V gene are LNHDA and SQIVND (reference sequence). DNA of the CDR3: TGTGCCAGTAGCCCCGGGTACCAAGAGACCCAGTACTTC. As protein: CASSPGYQETQYF. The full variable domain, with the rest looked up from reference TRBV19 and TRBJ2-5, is DGGITQSPKYLFRKEGQNVTLSCEQNLNHDAMYWYRQDPGQGLRLIYYSQIVNDFQKGDIAEGYSVSREKKESFPLTVTSAQKNPTAFYLCASSPGYQETQYFGPGTRLLVL.

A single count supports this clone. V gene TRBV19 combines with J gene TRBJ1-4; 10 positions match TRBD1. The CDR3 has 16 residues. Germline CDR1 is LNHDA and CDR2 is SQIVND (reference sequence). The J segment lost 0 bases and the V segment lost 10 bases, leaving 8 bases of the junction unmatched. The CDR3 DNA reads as TGTGCCACCGCGACAGGGGGCCTTTCAACTAATGAAAAACTGTTTTTT. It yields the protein CATATGGLSTNEKLFF.

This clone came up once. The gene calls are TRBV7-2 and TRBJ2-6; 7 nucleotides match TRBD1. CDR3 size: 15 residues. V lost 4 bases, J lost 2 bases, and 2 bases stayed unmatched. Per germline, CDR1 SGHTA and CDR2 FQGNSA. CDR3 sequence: CASSSRGTGANVLTF. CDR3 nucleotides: TGTGCCAGCAGCTCCAGGGGGACTGGGGCCAACGTCCTGACTTTC.

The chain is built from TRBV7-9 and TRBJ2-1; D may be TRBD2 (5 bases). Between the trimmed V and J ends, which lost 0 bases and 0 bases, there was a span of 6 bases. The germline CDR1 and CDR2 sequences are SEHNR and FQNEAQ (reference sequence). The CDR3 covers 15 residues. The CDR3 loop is CASSLAGSSYNEQFF. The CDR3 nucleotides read TGTGCCAGCAGCTTAGCGGGGAGCTCCTACAATGAGCAGTTCTTC.

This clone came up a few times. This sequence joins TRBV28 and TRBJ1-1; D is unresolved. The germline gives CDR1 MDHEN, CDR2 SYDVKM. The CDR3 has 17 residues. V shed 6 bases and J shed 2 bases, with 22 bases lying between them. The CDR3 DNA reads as TGTGCCAGCAGCTTTCCTCGCTTAAGCGGGATCAACACTGAAGCTTTCTTT. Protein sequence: CASSFPRLSGINTEAFF.

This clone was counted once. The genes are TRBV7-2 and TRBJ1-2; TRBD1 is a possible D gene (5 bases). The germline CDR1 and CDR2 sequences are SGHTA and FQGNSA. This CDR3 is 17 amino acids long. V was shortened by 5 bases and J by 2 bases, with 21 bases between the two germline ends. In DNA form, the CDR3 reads TGTGCCAGCAGCCCCCAGGTAGGGGCGCGGGGCAACTATGGCTACACCTTC. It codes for CASSPQVGARGNYGYTF.

The CDR3 reads CASSPVGGISTDTQYF. CDR3 nucleotides: TGTGCCAGCAGCCCTGTCGGGGGGATTAGCACAGATACGCAGTATTTT. The chain employs TRBV7-9 and TRBJ2-3, with 7 positions matching TRBD2. The J segment lost 0 bases and the V segment lost 5 bases, leaving 8 bases of the junction unmatched. In germline, CDR1 is SEHNR, CDR2 FQNEAQ (reference sequence). This CDR3 spans 16 amino acids.

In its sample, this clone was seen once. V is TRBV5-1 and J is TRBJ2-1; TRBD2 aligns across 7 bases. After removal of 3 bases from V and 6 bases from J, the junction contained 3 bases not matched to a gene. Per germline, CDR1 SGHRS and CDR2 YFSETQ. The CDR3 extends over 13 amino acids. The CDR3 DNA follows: TGCGCCAGCAGCTGGACTAGAGGCAATGAGCAGTTCTTC. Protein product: CASSWTRGNEQFF. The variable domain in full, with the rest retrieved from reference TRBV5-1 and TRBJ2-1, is KAGVTQTPRYLIKTRGQQVTLSCSPISGHRSVSWYQQTPGQGLQFLFEYFSETQRNKGNFPGRFSGRQFSNSRSEMNVSTLELGDSALYLCASSWTRGNEQFFGPGTRLTVL.